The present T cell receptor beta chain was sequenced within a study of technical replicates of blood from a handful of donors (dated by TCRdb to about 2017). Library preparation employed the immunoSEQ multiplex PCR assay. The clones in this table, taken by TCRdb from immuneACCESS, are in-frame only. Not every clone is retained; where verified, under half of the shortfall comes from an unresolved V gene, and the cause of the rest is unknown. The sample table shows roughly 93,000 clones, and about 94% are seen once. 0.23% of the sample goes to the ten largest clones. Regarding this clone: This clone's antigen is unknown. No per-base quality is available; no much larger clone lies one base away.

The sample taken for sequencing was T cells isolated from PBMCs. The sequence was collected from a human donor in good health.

The CDR3 region has the sequence CASSDADSDGYTF. The nucleotide sequence reads as follows: TGTGCCAGCAGTGATGCCGACAGCGACGGCTACACCTTC. The V and J segments used are TRBV2 and TRBJ1-2; TRBD1 is possibly the D segment (5 matching bases). V and J are truncated by 3 bases and 8 bases respectively, leaving an intervening sequence of 13 bases. Inclusive of the bounding cysteine and phenylalanine, the CDR3 is 13 residues long. The DNA shown is the 39-base CDR3, in frame from base 1. Sequences SNHLY (CDR1) and FYNNEI (CDR2) are obtained from the germline V gene.